The 16 T cell receptor beta chains listed next were all sequenced from one sample in a study of blood T cell repertoires in COVID-19. Clones were read by immunoSEQ multiplex PCR, and TCRdb kept only the in-frame ones, dropping some. This repertoire shows 75,000 to 95,000 clones, over 80% found once; its top ten account for 3% to 3.5%. Sequencing used peripheral blood. The receptors originated from a man between 45 and 60 years old with acute or convalescent COVID-19.

The rearrangement uses TRBV3-1 (or the pseudogene TRBV3-2) and TRBJ2-7, with D unresolved. Trimming removed 4 bases at V and 3 bases at J, with 13 bases between. Germline V gene sequence: CDR1 LGHDT, CDR2 YNNKEL (reference sequence). This CDR3 has 14 residues. The CDR3 coding sequence is TGTGCCAGCAGCCGCGACTCATCTTTCTACGAGCAGTACTTC. Encoded protein: CASSRDSSFYEQYF.

As DNA, the CDR3 is TGTGCCAGCAGTCCCGGGACAGGTGATTCCTACGAGCAGTACTTC. It translates to CASSPGTGDSYEQYF. The chain links TRBV6-5 to TRBJ2-7; TRBD1 agrees at 8 bases. Losses at the gene ends were 5 bases for V and 1 base for J; bases not matched to a gene: 7. The germline V gene has CDR1 MNHEY and CDR2 SVGAGI. This CDR3 contains 15 residues.

This chain links TRBV13 with TRBJ1-2; D gene unclear. The CDR3 length is 13 residues. Germline V CDR1 and CDR2: PRHDT, FYEKMQ (reference sequence). Trimming shortened V by 5 bases and J by 1 base, and 8 bases separated the two germline ends. The CDR3 DNA reads as TGTGCCAGCAGCACCGGGAATAACTATGGCTACACCTTC. It codes for CASSTGNNYGYTF.

In this sample, this clone turned up a few times. The chain uses TRBV19 and TRBJ2-5, with D uncertain. Looked up from germline, CDR1 is LNHDA and CDR2 is SQIVND (reference sequence). V lost 3 bases and J lost 1, with 3 bases in between. The CDR3 is made up of 12 amino acids. The DNA for the CDR3 is TGTGCCAGTAGTATCGGCCAAGAGACCCAGTACTTC. Protein sequence: CASSIGQETQYF.

The chain is built from TRBV7-2 and TRBJ2-1; D is perhaps TRBD2 (6 bases). Germline V gene data show CDR1 as SGHTA and CDR2 as FQGNSA. V lost 3 bases, J lost 7 bases, and 19 bases lay in between. The CDR3 loop spans 16 amino acids. DNA of the CDR3: TGTGCCAGCAGCTTCGCGGGATATGGTAGGGAAAATGAGCAGTTCTTC. As protein: CASSFAGYGRENEQFF.

This clone was seen more than once but under ten times. The J gene is TRBJ1-1, the V gene TRBV19; 10 positions match TRBD1. Germline V CDR1 and CDR2: LNHDA, SQIVND (reference sequence). J gave up 3 bases and V 9 bases, and 10 bases lay outside the gene matches. The CDR3 extends over 15 amino acids. The CDR3 bases are TGTGCCAGCTGTCGGACAGGGGGGAAGGACACTGAAGCTTTCTTT. It is translated as CASCRTGGKDTEAFF. Supplemented by reference TRBV19 and TRBJ1-1, the full variable domain reads DGGITQSPKYLFRKEGQNVTLSCEQNLNHDAMYWYRQDPGQGLRLIYYSQIVNDFQKGDIAEGYSVSREKKESFPLTVTSAQKNPTAFYLCASCRTGGKDTEAFFGQGTRLTVV.

This chain connects TRBV5-4 to TRBJ2-7; 13 bases align to TRBD2. The V and J ends lost 5 bases and 3 bases, in that order; junction bases with no gene match: 8. Germline V gene lookup returns CDR1 SGHNT and CDR2 YYREEE (reference sequence). CDR3 length equals 16 residues. CDR3 region: CASSSGTSGASYEQYF. The CDR3 DNA is TGTGCCAGCAGTTCCGGGACTAGCGGGGCCAGCTACGAGCAGTACTTC.

The chain couples TRBV4-1 to TRBJ2-7, with 7 bases aligning to TRBD1. V shed 1 base and J 3 bases; nucleotides not matched to a gene: 3. The CDR3 is 14 amino acids. The V gene's germline CDR1 is MGHRA and CDR2 YSYEKL. The CDR3 reads CASSQADRVYEQYF. The DNA for the CDR3 is TGCGCCAGCAGCCAAGCTGACAGGGTCTACGAGCAGTACTTC.

Only one count was recorded for this clone. V usage is TRBV7-9 and J usage is TRBJ2-3; a possible D gene is TRBD2 (5 bases). The CDR3 has 15 amino acids. V gave up 1 base and J gave up 0 bases, with 8 bases separating them. CDR1 SEHNR and CDR2 FQNEAQ come from the germline V gene (reference sequence). CDR3 region: CASSLEGDSTDTQYF. The CDR3 DNA follows: TGTGCCAGCAGCTTAGAGGGAGACAGCACAGATACGCAGTATTTT.

This clone has just one count. The chain is built from TRBV6-2 or TRBV6-3 and TRBJ2-2; TRBD2 might be the D (6 bases). Germline-derived CDR1 and CDR2 are MNHEY and SVGEGT. The CDR3 has 14 amino acids. V gave up 4 bases and J gave up 5 bases, with 11 bases separating them. In DNA, the CDR3 is TGTGCCAGCAGTTGGTTGGCGGGGACCGGGGAGCTGTTTTTT. Amino acid sequence: CASSWLAGTGELFF.

The chain carries TRBV6-5 and TRBJ2-3, with 8 bases fitting TRBD2. Germline lookup yields CDR1 MNHEY and CDR2 SVGAGI. The CDR3 has 15 amino acids. J was trimmed by 5 bases and V by 0 bases; bases with no gene match: 4. DNA of the CDR3: TGTGCCAGCAGTTACTCGAACGGGAGGGAAGATACGCAGTATTTT. It specifies CASSYSNGREDTQYF.

The rearrangement links TRBV27 to TRBJ2-7; 9 nucleotides agree with TRBD1. With 6 bases clipped from V and 5 bases from J, the junction kept 11 bases outside the gene matches. The length of the CDR3 is 15 residues. Germline values: CDR1 MNHEY, CDR2 SMNVEV (reference sequence). The CDR3 loop is CASRFPGQGSHEQYF. CDR3 coding DNA: TGTGCCAGCAGATTCCCGGGACAGGGTTCCCACGAGCAGTACTTC.

A single count supports this clone. J is TRBJ2-5 and V is TRBV27, with D possibly matching TRBD2 (6 bases). CDR1 and CDR2 from the germline V gene are MNHEY and SMNVEV (reference sequence). CDR3 size: 12 residues. V lost 8 bases, J lost 4 bases, and 11 bases lay in between. The CDR3 DNA reads as TGTGCCAGCCGGGGAGCGGGAGAGACCCAGTACTTC. Translation: CASRGAGETQYF.

The V gene is TRBV7-2, the J gene TRBJ1-2; the D gene is possibly TRBD1 (5 bases). The CDR3 runs 15 residues. Trimming pared 3 bases from V and 7 bases from J, leaving 18 bases between. Germline loops: CDR1 SGHTA, CDR2 FQGNSA. The CDR3 nucleotides are TGTGCCAGCAGCTTCCCCTGGGGCAGATCGGTTGGCTACACCTTC. Translation gives CASSFPWGRSVGYTF.

This clone was found once. The chain carries TRBV19 and TRBJ2-7; possible D gene TRBD2, 6 bases. The ends were cut back, 2 bases at V and 0 bases at J, with 14 bases in the middle. The CDR3 has 16 residues. Germline V CDR1 and CDR2: LNHDA, SQIVND (reference sequence). The CDR3 loop reads CASSITGGISSYEQYF. CDR3 bases: TGTGCCAGTAGTATAACGGGCGGGATCAGCTCCTACGAGCAGTACTTC.

The chain carries TRBV6-5 and TRBJ1-2; 9 bases match TRBD1. The V segment lost 2 bases and the J segment 4 bases; nucleotides outside the gene matches: 2. CDR1 MNHEY and CDR2 SVGAGI come from the germline V gene. The CDR3 has 14 residues. CDR3 in DNA: TGTGCCAGCAGTTACGGGACAGGGTTCTATGGCTACACCTTC. Translation gives CASSYGTGFYGYTF.